A single sample is the source of the 14 T cell receptor beta chains below, sequenced in a study of human T cells and chemical hapten exposure. TCRdb re-called the RACE reads with MiXCR, one entry per CDR3 protein. The sample holds more than 95,000 distinct CDR3 sequences, less than 40% seen once. Specified time point: patch test 3, about 24 weeks after DPC sensitization. Treatment defined: therapeutic diphenylcyclopropenone sensitization with weekly scalp DPC. The sequencing used whole blood, collected in connection with sensitization to the hapten diphenylcyclopropenone (DPC). The receptors originated from a man aged 35 to 55 with alopecia areata. Some clones in this sample may be carry-over from other donors' samples.

This clonotype was observed many times. The V gene is TRBV29-1, the J gene TRBJ2-3; 10 bases match TRBD2. The CDR3 runs to 14 residues. Germline V CDR1 and CDR2: SQVTM, ANQGSEA. With V trimmed by 3 bases and J by 5 bases, 5 bases remained unmatched. CDR3 residues: CSVDGLAGEDTQYF. The CDR3 DNA is TGCAGCGTTGATGGGCTAGCGGGAGAAGATACGCAGTATTTT.

The chain couples TRBV27 to TRBJ2-3; D call uncertain. Germline CDR1 is MNHEY and CDR2 is SMNVEV (reference sequence). Trimming took 7 bases from V and 6 from J, leaving 29 bases between them. The length of the CDR3 is 18 residues. The CDR3 spells CASTQATFVEPFVDTQYF. CDR3 bases: TGTGCCAGCACCCAGGCCACCTTCGTTGAACCATTTGTGGATACGCAGTATTTT.

The chain uses TRBV5-1 and TRBJ2-4; 12 nucleotides agree with TRBD2. Germline-derived CDR1 and CDR2 are SGHRS and YFSETQ. The ends lost 0 bases at V and 1 base at J; junction bases unmatched: 14. This CDR3 has 21 amino acids. The DNA for the CDR3 is TGCGCCAGCAGCTTGGCGGGCCTAATCCTAGCGGGAGGGCCGGCCAAAAACATTCAGTACTTC. It yields the protein CASSLAGLILAGGPAKNIQYF.

This clonotype was found a few times. The chain uses TRBV25-1 and TRBJ2-7; 9 nucleotides line up with TRBD1. The CDR3 is 15 amino acids. In germline, CDR1 is MGHDK, CDR2 SYGVNS. V lost 5 bases to trimming and J lost 2 bases; unmatched junction nucleotides: 7. The CDR3: CASSTWDRAPYEQYF. DNA of the CDR3: TGTGCCAGCAGTACTTGGGACAGGGCGCCCTACGAGCAGTACTTC.

V gene TRBV6-5 combines with J gene TRBJ1-5, with 8 bases matching TRBD1. CDR1 and CDR2 from the germline V gene are MNHEY and SVGAGI. CDR3 length: 15 amino acids. Losses at the gene ends were 6 bases for V and 3 bases for J; bases not matched to a gene: 7. The CDR3 spells CASSPTGASNQPQHF. Written as DNA, the CDR3 is TGTGCCAGCAGCCCGACAGGGGCTTCCAATCAGCCCCAGCATTTT.

The chain links TRBV29-1 to TRBJ1-2; D is uncertain. CDR1 is SQVTM, CDR2 ANQGSEA, per germline. The germline V and J ends were trimmed by 7 bases and 2 bases, with 14 bases remaining between them. CDR3 length: 13 amino acids. The CDR3 loop is CSASPPENYGYTF. The CDR3, as DNA: TGCAGCGCCTCACCCCCAGAAAACTATGGCTACACCTTC.

The table lists this clonotype with a few counts. The rearrangement links TRBV29-1 to TRBJ2-1; D remains unclear. Germline V gene lookup returns CDR1 SQVTM and CDR2 ANQGSEA. V was trimmed by 6 bases and J by 8 bases, leaving 14 bases between them. The CDR3 runs 12 residues. The CDR3 region has the DNA TGCAGCGTGATGCCACTTAGTCATGAGCAGTTCTTC. Its translation: CSVMPLSHEQFF.

The chain joins TRBV29-1 to TRBJ2-6, with 8 bases identical to TRBD1. The trim removed 4 bases at V and 4 bases at J, leaving 12 bases unmatched. Germline loops: CDR1 SQVTM, CDR2 ANQGSEA. CDR3 length: 17 residues. CDR3 region: CSVGTPDRVKGANVLTF. CDR3 nucleotides: TGCAGCGTTGGAACGCCGGACAGGGTGAAGGGGGCCAACGTCCTGACTTTC.

This chain uses TRBV14 with TRBJ2-1; D remains ambiguous. Trimming stripped 0 bases from V and 9 bases from J, with 12 bases between. This CDR3 has 14 residues. From germline, CDR1 is SGHDN and CDR2 FVKESK. The CDR3 DNA follows: TGTGCCAGCAGCCAAGATCGTGTCTGGACTGAGCAGTTCTTC. Translation: CASSQDRVWTEQFF.

This clonotype has just a few counts. The gene calls are TRBV24-1 and TRBJ2-7; D gene unclear. The CDR3 is 16 amino acids. V gave up 6 bases and J gave up 4 bases, with 21 bases separating them. Germline assignment: CDR1 KGHDR and CDR2 SFDVKD. In DNA, the CDR3 is TGTGCCACCAGTTTGGCGGCCAGACCAGCGATTTACGAGCAGTACGTC. Residues: CATSLAARPAIYEQYV.

This chain links TRBV5-1 with TRBJ2-7; D is undetermined. Between the trimmed V and J ends, which lost 0 bases and 2 bases, there was a span of 9 bases. The CDR3 sequence is 14 residues long. Per germline, CDR1 SGHRS and CDR2 YFSETQ. CDR3 bases: TGCGCCAGCAGCTTGGATGCTTCGCCCTACGAGCAGTACGTC. As protein: CASSLDASPYEQYV.

This chain links TRBV12-3 or TRBV12-4 with TRBJ1-2; no reliable D call. This CDR3 has 12 amino acids. Trimming took 3 bases from V and 5 from J, leaving 7 bases between them. CDR3 DNA: TGTGCCAGCAGTTTTACGGAATATGGCTACACCTTC. Protein sequence: CASSFTEYGYTF.

This clonotype was counted only a few times. The V gene is TRBV7-9, the J gene TRBJ2-1; TRBD2 matches 9 bases. V shed 3 bases and J 5 bases; nucleotides not matched to a gene: 5. Per the germline V gene, CDR1 is SEHNR and CDR2 is FQNEAQ (reference sequence). The CDR3 length is 15 residues. The CDR3 coding sequence is TGTGCCAGCAGCTTTAGCGGGAGCTCGCACAATGAGCAGTTCTTC. Its protein is CASSFSGSSHNEQFF.

J is TRBJ2-3 and V is TRBV20-1, with a possible D match to TRBD2 (6 bases). This CDR3 region has 15 residues. The V gene lost 3 bases and the J gene lost 0 bases, with 13 bases spanning the gap. Germline CDR1 reads DFQATT; CDR2 reads SNEGSKA (reference sequence). The CDR3 sequence is CSASSGEESTDTQYF. As DNA, the CDR3 is TGCAGTGCTAGTTCGGGGGAGGAAAGCACAGATACGCAGTATTTT.